This T cell receptor beta chain comes out of a study of T-cell memory formation after mild COVID-19. This clonotype was observed a few times. Its antigen is not identified. Points from the study as a whole: Confirmation of SARS-CoV-2 specificity was lacking for second-wave clones peaking day 37.

V was clipped by 4 bases and J by 0 bases; unmatched bases: 4. Per the germline V gene, CDR1 is SGHVS and CDR2 is FNYEAQ. This CDR3 spans 15 amino acids. A 5'RACE reaction primed in the constant segment made cDNA libraries of TCR alpha and TCR beta, and these carried sample barcodes and UMIs. TCRdb ran MiXCR on the 5' RACE reads and lists one entry per CDR3 protein. The data show 250,000 to 300,000 distinct CDR3 sequences, with roughly 17% seen just once and 20% to 25% held by the top ten. This rearrangement joins TRBV7-6 to TRBJ2-3; TRBD2 agrees at 7 bases. This sequence was found in a man between 18 and 29 years old who had mild COVID-19 (a few samples of this study predate the infection). Cell type and time point are not known. The sequencing input was PBMCs or a T cell subset sorted from them (not recorded which). The DNA for the CDR3 is TGTGCCAGCAGCTCACTAGCGACTAGCACAGATACGCAGTATTTT. Protein sequence: CASSSLATSTDTQYF.